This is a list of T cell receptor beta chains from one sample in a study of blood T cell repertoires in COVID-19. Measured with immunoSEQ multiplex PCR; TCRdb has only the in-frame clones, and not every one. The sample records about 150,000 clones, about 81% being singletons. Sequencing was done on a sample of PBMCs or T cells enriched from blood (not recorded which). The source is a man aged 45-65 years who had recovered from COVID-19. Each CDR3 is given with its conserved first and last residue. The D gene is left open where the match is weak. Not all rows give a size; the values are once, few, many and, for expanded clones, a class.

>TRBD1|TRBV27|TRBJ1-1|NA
CASSSHGTGWTEAFF
TGTGCCAGCAGTTCCCATGGGACAGGGTGGACTGAAGCTTTCTTT
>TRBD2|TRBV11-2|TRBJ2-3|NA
CASSLVTSGGWRDTQYF
TGTGCCAGCAGCTTAGTGACTAGCGGGGGGTGGAGGGATACGCAGTATTTT
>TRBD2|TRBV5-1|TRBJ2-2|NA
CASSLFGGANTGELFF
TGCGCCAGCAGCTTGTTTGGGGGGGCGAACACCGGGGAGCTGTTTTTT
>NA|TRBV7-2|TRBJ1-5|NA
CASSLSRTAYSNQPQHF
TGTGCCAGCAGCTTAAGTCGGACAGCTTATAGCAATCAGCCCCAGCATTTT
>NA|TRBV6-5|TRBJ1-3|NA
CASRKPGSAGNTIYF
TGTGCCAGCAGAAAACCGGGATCCGCTGGAAACACCATATATTTT
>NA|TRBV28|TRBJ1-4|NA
CASSYPDTTEKLFF
TGTGCCAGCAGTTACCCCGATACAACTGAAAAACTGTTTTTT
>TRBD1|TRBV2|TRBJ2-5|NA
CASSRQPSRDRETQYF
TGTGCCAGCAGTCGACAACCGTCCCGGGACAGGGAGACCCAGTACTTC
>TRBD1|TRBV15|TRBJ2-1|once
CATSRVGTGNEQFF
TGTGCCACCAGCAGAGTGGGGACAGGGAATGAGCAGTTCTTC
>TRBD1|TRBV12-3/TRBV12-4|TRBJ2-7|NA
CASRGQGFGEQYF
TGTGCCAGCAGAGGACAGGGGTTTGGTGAGCAGTACTTC
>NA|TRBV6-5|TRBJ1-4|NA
CASSYSRGNNEKLFF
TGTGCCAGCAGTTACTCAAGGGGAAATAATGAAAAACTGTTTTTT
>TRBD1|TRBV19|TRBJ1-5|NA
CASSMWDRGNQPQHF
TGTGCCAGTAGTATGTGGGACAGGGGAAATCAGCCCCAGCATTTT
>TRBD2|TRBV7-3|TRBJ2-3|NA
CASSRAPGGALTDTQYF
TGTGCCAGCAGTCGGGCCCCGGGGGGGGCCCTCACAGATACGCAGTATTTT
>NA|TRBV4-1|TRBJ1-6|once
CASSQTLGGNSPLHF
TGCGCCAGCAGCCAGACCCTGGGGGGTAATTCACCCCTCCACTTT
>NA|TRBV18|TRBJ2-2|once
CASSGRSGSTGELFF
TGTGCCAGCTCCGGGAGATCTGGAAGCACCGGGGAGCTGTTTTTT
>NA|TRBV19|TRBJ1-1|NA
CASSHYRESSTEAFF
TGTGCCAGTAGTCACTACAGGGAGTCTAGCACTGAAGCTTTCTTT
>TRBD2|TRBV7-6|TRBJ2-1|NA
CASSLNLAGDRSYNEQFF
TGTGCCAGCAGCTTAAATCTAGCGGGGGACCGCTCCTACAATGAGCAGTTCTTC
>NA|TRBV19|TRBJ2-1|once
CASSRTGGRGWEQFF
TGTGCCAGTAGTAGAACAGGGGGGAGGGGTTGGGAGCAGTTCTTC
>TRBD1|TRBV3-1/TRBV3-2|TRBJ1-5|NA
CASSHSLGQDFYSNQPQHF
TGTGCCAGCAGCCACAGTTTGGGACAGGACTTTTATAGCAATCAGCCCCAGCATTTT
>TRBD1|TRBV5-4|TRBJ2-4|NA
CASSFDRGNLNIQYF
TGTGCCAGCAGTTTTGACAGGGGAAACCTAAACATTCAGTACTTC
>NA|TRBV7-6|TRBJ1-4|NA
CASSPKGGGPTTNEKLFF
TGTGCCAGCAGCCCCAAAGGCGGGGGGCCCACAACTAATGAAAAACTGTTTTTT
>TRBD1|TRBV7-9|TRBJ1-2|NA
CASSLGQGAGYTF
TGTGCCAGCAGCTTAGGACAGGGGGCCGGCTACACCTTC
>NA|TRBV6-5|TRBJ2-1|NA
CASSPQGSTYNEQFF
TGTGCCAGCAGTCCACAGGGAAGTACCTACAATGAGCAGTTCTTC
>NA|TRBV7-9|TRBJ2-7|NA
CASSFAGGSFGSSYEQYF
TGTGCCAGCAGCTTTGCCGGGGGTTCCTTCGGTAGTTCCTACGAGCAGTACTTC
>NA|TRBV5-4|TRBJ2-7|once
CASSLEQGTSYEQYF
TGTGCCAGCAGCTTGGAACAGGGCACCTCCTACGAGCAGTACTTC
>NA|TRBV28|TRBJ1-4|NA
CASSLDMASNEKLFF
TGTGCCAGCAGTCTCGACATGGCGTCTAATGAAAAACTGTTTTTT